The 16 T cell receptor beta chains given below trace back to one sample, sequenced in a study of blood T cell repertoires in COVID-19. Assay: immunoSEQ multiplex PCR; the TCRdb copy retains only in-frame clones and omits some. The data hold around 280,000 clones, with 85% to 90% observed a single time. Sequencing was carried out using peripheral blood. The receptor set was obtained from a man between 65 and 85 years old with acute or convalescent COVID-19.

V is TRBV6-1 and J is TRBJ1-5; tentatively, D is TRBD1 (6 bases). Germline lookup yields CDR1 MNHNS and CDR2 SASEGT. V was pared by 3 bases and J by 4 bases, with 10 bases between. The CDR3 contains 14 residues. CDR3 in DNA: TGTGCCAGCAGTGATCAGGGGCTTAATCAGCCCCAGCATTTT. Translation: CASSDQGLNQPQHF.

The rearrangement links TRBV11-2 to TRBJ2-7; 12 bases fit TRBD2. The CDR3 consists of 17 residues. The germline CDR1 and CDR2 sequences are SGHAT and FQNNGV. The J segment lost 0 bases and the V segment lost 2 bases, leaving 5 bases of the junction unmatched. The CDR3 DNA reads as TGTGCCAGCAGCTTATATCTAGCGGGAGGGCGCTCCTACGAGCAGTACTTC. Amino acid sequence: CASSLYLAGGRSYEQYF.

The chain is built from TRBV2 and TRBJ1-4; 7 bases fit TRBD1. With 2 bases clipped from V and 0 bases from J, the junction kept 0 bases outside the gene matches. The CDR3 is 15 amino acids. The germline gives CDR1 SNHLY, CDR2 FYNNEI. The CDR3 coding sequence is TGTGCCAGCAGTGAAAGGGGGCCAACTAATGAAAAACTGTTTTTT. Residues: CASSERGPTNEKLFF.

This clone was picked up one time. This chain connects TRBV2 to TRBJ2-1; 9 bases are shared with TRBD2. CDR1 and CDR2 from the germline V gene are SNHLY and FYNNEI. With 9 bases clipped from V and 10 bases from J, the junction kept 10 bases outside the gene matches. This CDR3 is 13 amino acids long. CDR3 bases: TGTGCCAGGCAAGCGGGGGGATTCGAAGAGCAGTTCTTC. It translates to CARQAGGFEEQFF.

The CDR3 loop reads CASSFRQGNSPLHF. In DNA form, the CDR3 reads TGTGCCAGCAGTTTTAGACAGGGAAATTCACCCCTCCACTTT. The rearrangement uses TRBV28 and TRBJ1-6; 7 bases line up with TRBD1. V shed 3 bases, J shed 7 bases, and the junction held 3 bases outside the gene matches. The CDR3 is 14 residues long. CDR1 MDHEN and CDR2 SYDVKM come from the germline V gene. Complete variable domain (other parts from reference TRBV28 and TRBJ1-6): DVKVTQSSRYLVKRTGEKVFLECVQDMDHENMFWYRQDPGLGLRLIYFSYDVKMKEKGDIPEGYSVSREKKERFSLILESASTNQTSMYLCASSFRQGNSPLHFGNGTRLTVT.

By frequency in the sample, this clone is large. The V call is TRBV6-5, the J call TRBJ2-2; D remains unclear. Germline V gene data show CDR1 as MNHEY and CDR2 as SVGAGI. CDR3 length: 14 residues. Trimming took off 4 bases at V and 4 bases at J, with 10 bases between the two ends. DNA of the CDR3: TGTGCCAGCAGTTCAACAGACACCACCGGGGAGCTGTTTTTT. It specifies CASSSTDTTGELFF.

The gene calls are TRBV5-6 and TRBJ1-5; maybe TRBD1 (5 bases). Germline CDR1 and CDR2: SGHDT and YYEEEE. With 5 bases removed from V and 0 bases from J, the gap between germline ends came to 15 bases. CDR3 length: 16 amino acids. DNA for the CDR3: TGTGCCAGCAGTCTGATCCGGGGGGATAGCAATCAGCCCCAGCATTTT. It encodes CASSLIRGDSNQPQHF. The full variable domain, in which reference TRBV5-6 and TRBJ1-5 provide the parts outside the CDR3, is DAGVTQSPTHLIKTRGQQVTLRCSPKSGHDTVSWYQQALGQGPQFIFQYYEEEERQRGNFPDRFSGHQFPNYSSELNVNALLLGDSALYLCASSLIRGDSNQPQHFGDGTRLSIL.

The CDR3 DNA reads as TGTGCCAGCAGTTACCCACAGGGGGCCCAGTACTTC. This sequence encodes CASSYPQGAQYF. The chain carries TRBV6-5 and TRBJ2-5; 8 nucleotides match TRBD1. The germline CDR1 and CDR2 sequences are MNHEY and SVGAGI. V dropped 2 bases and J dropped 9; count of bases not matched to a gene: 2. This CDR3 is built from 12 residues.

J is TRBJ2-2 and V is TRBV4-2, with 7 positions matching TRBD1. This CDR3 region has 14 residues. V shed 7 bases, J shed 4 bases, and the junction held 6 bases outside the gene matches. Per the germline V gene, CDR1 is LGHNA and CDR2 is YNFKEQ. The CDR3 sequence: CASTPTGLTGELFF. For the CDR3, the DNA is TGTGCCAGCACCCCGACAGGGCTCACCGGGGAGCTGTTTTTT.

This chain connects TRBV2 to TRBJ2-5; 10 bases match TRBD1. The CDR3 has 15 residues. Unmatched junction bases numbered 1, after V lost 2 bases and J lost 1 base. Germline values: CDR1 SNHLY, CDR2 FYNNEI. CDR3 sequence reads: CASSERDRGQETQYF. The CDR3 DNA follows: TGTGCCAGCAGTGAACGGGACAGGGGCCAAGAGACCCAGTACTTC.

J is TRBJ2-1 and V is TRBV14; 12 bases agree with TRBD2. This CDR3 spans 15 amino acids. The ends lost 3 bases at V and 6 bases at J; junction bases unmatched: 3. Germline V lookup: CDR1 SGHDN, CDR2 FVKESK. The chain's CDR3 is CASSQLAGGPNEQFF. The CDR3 DNA follows: TGTGCCAGCAGCCAGCTAGCGGGGGGGCCCAATGAGCAGTTCTTC.

The gene calls are TRBV6-5 and TRBJ2-7, with TRBD2 identical over 10 bases. The CDR3 covers 15 residues. CDR1 MNHEY and CDR2 SVGAGI come from the germline V gene. After removal of 4 bases from V and 7 bases from J, the junction contained 10 bases not matched to a gene. Written as DNA, the CDR3 is TGTGCCAGCAGTTCCAACCCGGGACTAGCGCGAGAGCAGTACTTC. It specifies CASSSNPGLAREQYF.

The chain joins TRBV5-6 to TRBJ1-2; perhaps TRBD1 as D (6 bases). The germline CDR1 and CDR2 sequences are SGHDT and YYEEEE. This CDR3 is 14 amino acids long. V was pared by 4 bases and J by 4 bases, with 14 bases between. The CDR3, as DNA: TGTGCCAGCAGCCACCCGACAGGAGGCTATGGCTACACCTTC. Translating gives CASSHPTGGYGYTF.

The chain couples TRBV5-4 to TRBJ2-3; tentatively, D is TRBD2 (6 bases). The germline V gene has CDR1 SGHNT and CDR2 YYREEE (reference sequence). The CDR3 runs to 14 residues. V was clipped by 2 bases and J by 5 bases, with 12 bases between them. The CDR3 DNA follows: TGTGCCAGCAGCTTTCGGGGGTTCCTAGATACGCAGTATTTT. Translated: CASSFRGFLDTQYF.

The chain carries TRBV7-9 and TRBJ1-1, with D uncertain. V was trimmed by 3 bases and J by 11 bases, leaving 16 bases between them. Germline CDR1 is SEHNR and CDR2 is FQNEAQ (reference sequence). The CDR3 extends over 13 amino acids. The CDR3 coding sequence is TGTGCCAGCAGCTTCCCCACGGCCCGGCGGGCTTTCTTT. The encoded protein is CASSFPTARRAFF.

This chain joins TRBV7-2 and TRBJ2-7; tentatively, D is TRBD1 (6 bases). The germline V and J ends were trimmed by 5 bases and 4 bases, with 18 bases remaining between them. The CDR3 extends over 15 amino acids. Germline CDR1 reads SGHTA; CDR2 reads FQGNSA. The CDR3 here is CASSNRDTIQYEQYF. The CDR3 DNA follows: TGTGCCAGCAGCAACCGGGACACGATTCAATACGAGCAGTACTTC.